The text below deals with one T cell receptor beta chain. No antigen is known for it. Germline-derived CDR1 and CDR2 are MGHDK and SYGVNS. The CDR3 extends over 12 amino acids. V was clipped by 3 bases and J by 9 bases, with 9 bases between them. Autopsy tissues included GI tract, liver, skin and lymphoid organs. CDR3 sequences, V/J genes, frequencies and template counts came from survey-depth TCRbeta sequencing. Repertoires were generated with immunoSEQ multiplex PCR, while TCRdb's copy carries only in-frame clones and drops some. The top ten hold more than 25% of the sample, which has about 9,800 clones, about 65% seen once. This record belongs to a study of tissue T cells after allogeneic stem cell transplantation. Findings and limits, study-wide: Limitations included a small, clinically heterogeneous cohort and limited sampling depth. Blood and spleen captured only part of the tissue TCR repertoire.

The sequence came from a male donor aged 60 or over with lung cancer. The J gene is TRBJ2-1, the V gene TRBV25-1; no clear D. This specimen consisted of tissue from the stomach, obtained at autopsy. The CDR3 coding sequence is TGTGCCAGCAGTGATTGGTATAGTGAGCAGTTCTTC. Its translation is CASSDWYSEQFF.